This T cell receptor beta chain was captured in a study of metastatic and nonmetastatic thyroid tumors. With MiXCR, TCRdb reprocessed the PCR reads. The sample includes under 60,000 clones, roughly 23% of them seen just once. No treatment of any kind had been given to any patient before thyroid surgery. The germline CDR1 and CDR2 sequences are GTSNPN and SVGIG (reference sequence). The CDR3 contains 13 residues. Trimming took 4 bases from V and 6 from J, leaving 16 bases between them. V is TRBV30 and J is TRBJ2-7; D possibly matches TRBD1 or TRBD2 (5 bases each). The receptor comes from a male donor with papillary thyroid cancer or a benign thyroid nodule (not recorded which). Some clones in this sample may be carry-over from other donors' samples. Sequencing input: blood. CDR3 in amino acids: CAWNRGRESEQYF. In DNA, the CDR3 is TGTGCCTGGAATCGGGGCAGGGAGAGCGAGCAGTACTTC.